The clone carrying this T cell receptor beta chain is a singleton in its sample. The antigen is not known. This specimen comes from a study of vaccination effects on CD4 cells after COVID-19. After roughly eleven days in culture, the CD4+ T cells were isolated. Two doses of BNT162b2 or mRNA-1273 vaccine were administered to participants. CDR1 and CDR2 from the germline V gene are WSHSY and SAAADI. Trimming removed 5 bases at V and 2 bases at J, with 10 bases between. There are 14 residues in the CDR3. Assay used: immunoSEQ multiplex PCR; TCRdb lists only in-frame clones, some missing. Of roughly 40,000 clones listed, more than 65% are singletons. Study-wide points: Clones from infection and from vaccination both contracted markedly late after vaccination.

The source is a human donor who received a COVID-19 vaccine. V and J are TRBV10-2 and TRBJ1-5, with a possible D match to TRBD1 (6 bases). The sequenced sample was CD4+ T cells from PBMCs cultured without peptide, obtained after COVID-19 vaccination. The DNA of the CDR3 is TGCGCCAGCAGTCATTACAGGGGCAATCAGCCCCAGCATTTT. It specifies CASSHYRGNQPQHF.